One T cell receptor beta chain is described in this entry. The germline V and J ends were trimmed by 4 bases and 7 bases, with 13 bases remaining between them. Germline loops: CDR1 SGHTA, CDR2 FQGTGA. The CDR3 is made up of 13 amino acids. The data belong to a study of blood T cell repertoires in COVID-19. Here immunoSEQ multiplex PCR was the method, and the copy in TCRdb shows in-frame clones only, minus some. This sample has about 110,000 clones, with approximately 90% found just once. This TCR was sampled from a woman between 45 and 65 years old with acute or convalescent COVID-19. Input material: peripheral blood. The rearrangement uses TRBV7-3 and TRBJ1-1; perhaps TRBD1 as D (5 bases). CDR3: CASSSGPGDEAFF. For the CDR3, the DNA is TGTGCCAGCAGCTCCGGGCCGGGGGATGAAGCTTTCTTT.